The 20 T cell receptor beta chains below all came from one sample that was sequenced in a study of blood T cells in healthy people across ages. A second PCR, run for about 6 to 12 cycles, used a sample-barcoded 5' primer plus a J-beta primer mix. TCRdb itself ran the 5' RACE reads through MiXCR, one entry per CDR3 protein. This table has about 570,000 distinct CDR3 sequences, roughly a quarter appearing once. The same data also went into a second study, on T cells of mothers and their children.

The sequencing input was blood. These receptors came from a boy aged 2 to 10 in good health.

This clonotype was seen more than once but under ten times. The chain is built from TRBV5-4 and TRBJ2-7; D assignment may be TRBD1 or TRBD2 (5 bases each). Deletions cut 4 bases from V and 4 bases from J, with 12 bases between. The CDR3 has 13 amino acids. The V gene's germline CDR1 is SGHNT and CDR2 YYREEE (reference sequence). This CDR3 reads CASSRRDLYEQYF. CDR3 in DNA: TGTGCCAGCAGCCGCCGGGACCTGTACGAGCAGTACTTC.

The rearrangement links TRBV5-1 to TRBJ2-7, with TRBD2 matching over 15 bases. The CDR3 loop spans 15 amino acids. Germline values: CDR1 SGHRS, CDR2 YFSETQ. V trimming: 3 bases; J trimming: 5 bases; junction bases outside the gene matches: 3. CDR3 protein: CASSWTSGGADEQYF. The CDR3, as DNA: TGCGCCAGCAGCTGGACTAGCGGGGGGGCCGACGAGCAGTACTTC. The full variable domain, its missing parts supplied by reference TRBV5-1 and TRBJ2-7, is KAGVTQTPRYLIKTRGQQVTLSCSPISGHRSVSWYQQTPGQGLQFLFEYFSETQRNKGNFPGRFSGRQFSNSRSEMNVSTLELGDSALYLCASSWTSGGADEQYFGPGTRLTVT.

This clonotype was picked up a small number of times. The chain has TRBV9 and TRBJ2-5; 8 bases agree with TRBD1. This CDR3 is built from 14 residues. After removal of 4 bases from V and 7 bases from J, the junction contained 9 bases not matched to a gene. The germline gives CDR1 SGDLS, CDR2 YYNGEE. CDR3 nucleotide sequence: TGTGCCAGCAGCTTATCGACAGGGGAAGGGACCCAGTACTTC. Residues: CASSLSTGEGTQYF.

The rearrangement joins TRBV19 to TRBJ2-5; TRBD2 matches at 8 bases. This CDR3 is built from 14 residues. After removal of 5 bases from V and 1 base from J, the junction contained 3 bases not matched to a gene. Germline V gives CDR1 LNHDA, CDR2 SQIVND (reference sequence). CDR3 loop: CASSSGGVQETQYF. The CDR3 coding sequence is TGTGCCAGTAGTTCCGGGGGGGTCCAAGAGACCCAGTACTTC. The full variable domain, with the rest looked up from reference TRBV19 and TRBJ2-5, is DGGITQSPKYLFRKEGQNVTLSCEQNLNHDAMYWYRQDPGQGLRLIYYSQIVNDFQKGDIAEGYSVSREKKESFPLTVTSAQKNPTAFYLCASSSGGVQETQYFGPGTRLLVL.

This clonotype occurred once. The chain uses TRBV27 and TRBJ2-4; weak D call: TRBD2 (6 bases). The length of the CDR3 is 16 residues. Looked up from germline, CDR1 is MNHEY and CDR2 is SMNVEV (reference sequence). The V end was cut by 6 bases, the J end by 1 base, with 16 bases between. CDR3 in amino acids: CASSEWGVAAKNIQYF. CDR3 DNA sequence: TGTGCCAGCAGCGAATGGGGGGTGGCGGCCAAAAACATTCAGTACTTC.

The CDR3 bases are TGCGCCAGCAGCTTGGACGGACAGCGCTCTGGAAACACCATATATTTT. Protein sequence: CASSLDGQRSGNTIYF. This chain joins TRBV5-1 and TRBJ1-3; weak D call: TRBD1 (6 bases). V lost 0 bases and J lost 0, with 10 bases in between. Germline values: CDR1 SGHRS, CDR2 YFSETQ. The CDR3 consists of 16 residues.

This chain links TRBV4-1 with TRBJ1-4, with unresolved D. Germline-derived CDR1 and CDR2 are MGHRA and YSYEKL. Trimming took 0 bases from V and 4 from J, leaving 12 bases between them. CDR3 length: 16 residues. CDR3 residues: CASSQERQQINEKLFF. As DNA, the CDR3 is TGCGCCAGCAGCCAAGAAAGGCAACAGATTAATGAAAAACTGTTTTTT.

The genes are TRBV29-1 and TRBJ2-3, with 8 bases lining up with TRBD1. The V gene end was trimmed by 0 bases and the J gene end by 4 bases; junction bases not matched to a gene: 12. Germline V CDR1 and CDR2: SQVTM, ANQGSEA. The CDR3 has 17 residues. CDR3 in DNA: TGCAGCGTTGAAGATCCGCAGGGGGCTCCCCTTTCAGATACGCAGTATTTT. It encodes CSVEDPQGAPLSDTQYF.

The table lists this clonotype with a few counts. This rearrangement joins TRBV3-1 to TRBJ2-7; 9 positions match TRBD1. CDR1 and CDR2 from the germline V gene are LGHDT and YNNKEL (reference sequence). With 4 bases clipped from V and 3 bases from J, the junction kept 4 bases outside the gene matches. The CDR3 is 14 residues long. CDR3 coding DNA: TGTGCCAGCAGCCTTCCGGACAGGGGCTACGAGCAGTACTTC. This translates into CASSLPDRGYEQYF.

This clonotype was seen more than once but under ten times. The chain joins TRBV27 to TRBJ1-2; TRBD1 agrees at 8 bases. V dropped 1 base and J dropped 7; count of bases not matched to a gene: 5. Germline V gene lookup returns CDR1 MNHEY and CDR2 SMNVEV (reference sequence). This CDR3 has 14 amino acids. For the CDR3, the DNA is TGTGCCAGCAGTTTATGGGACAGGTCGGGTGGCTACACCTTC. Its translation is CASSLWDRSGGYTF.

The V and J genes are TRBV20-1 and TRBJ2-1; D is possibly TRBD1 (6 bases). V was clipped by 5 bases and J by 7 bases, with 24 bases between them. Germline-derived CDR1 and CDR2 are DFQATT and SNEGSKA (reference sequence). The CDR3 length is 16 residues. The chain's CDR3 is CSAPEHRRTGSNEQFF. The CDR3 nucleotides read TGCAGTGCTCCAGAGCACCGACGAACAGGGTCGAATGAGCAGTTCTTC.

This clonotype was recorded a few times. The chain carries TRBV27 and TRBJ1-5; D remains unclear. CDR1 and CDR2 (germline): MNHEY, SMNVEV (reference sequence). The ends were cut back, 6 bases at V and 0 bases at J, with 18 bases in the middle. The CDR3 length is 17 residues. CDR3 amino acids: CASSPVATVYSNQPQHF. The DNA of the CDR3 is TGTGCCAGCAGCCCAGTAGCCACGGTTTATAGCAATCAGCCCCAGCATTTT.

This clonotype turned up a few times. This CDR3 is CSATGLAGAYEQYF. In DNA, the CDR3 is TGCAGTGCGACCGGACTAGCGGGAGCGTACGAGCAGTACTTC. The V and J genes are TRBV20-1 and TRBJ2-7; TRBD2 agrees at 13 bases. Germline V gene sequence: CDR1 DFQATT, CDR2 SNEGSKA (reference sequence). V was clipped by 6 bases and J by 4 bases; unmatched bases: 6. This CDR3 comprises 14 residues.

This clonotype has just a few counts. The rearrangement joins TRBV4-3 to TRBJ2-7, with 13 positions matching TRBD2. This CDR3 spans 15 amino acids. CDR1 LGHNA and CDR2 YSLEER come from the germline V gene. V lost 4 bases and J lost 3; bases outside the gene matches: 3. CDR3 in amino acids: CASSPGTSGDYEQYF. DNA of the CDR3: TGCGCCAGCAGCCCCGGGACTAGCGGGGACTACGAGCAGTACTTC.

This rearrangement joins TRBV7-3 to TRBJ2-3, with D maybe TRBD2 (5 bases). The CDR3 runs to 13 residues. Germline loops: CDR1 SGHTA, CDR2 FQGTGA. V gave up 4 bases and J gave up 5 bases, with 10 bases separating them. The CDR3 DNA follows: TGTGCCAGCAGCTCAATACTAGGAGATACGCAGTATTTT. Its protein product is CASSSILGDTQYF. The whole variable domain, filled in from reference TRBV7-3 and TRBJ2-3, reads GAGVSQTPSNKVTEKGKYVELRCDPISGHTALYWYRQSLGQGPEFLIYFQGTGAADDSGLPNDRFFAVRPEGSVSTLKIQRTERGDSAVYLCASSSILGDTQYFGPGTRLTVL.

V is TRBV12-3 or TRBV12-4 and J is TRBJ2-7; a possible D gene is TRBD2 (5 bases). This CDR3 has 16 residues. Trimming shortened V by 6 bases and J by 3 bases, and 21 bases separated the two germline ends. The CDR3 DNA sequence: TGTGCCAGCAGCTCGGCGCGGGCAGAATGGGACTACGAGCAGTACTTC. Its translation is CASSSARAEWDYEQYF.

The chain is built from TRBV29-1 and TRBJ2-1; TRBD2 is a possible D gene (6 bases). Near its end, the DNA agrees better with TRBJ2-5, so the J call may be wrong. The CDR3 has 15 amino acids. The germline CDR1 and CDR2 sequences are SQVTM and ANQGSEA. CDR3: CSVEDRRGSGETQYF. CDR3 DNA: TGCAGCGTTGAAGATCGGCGGGGAAGCGGGGAGACCCAGTACTTC.

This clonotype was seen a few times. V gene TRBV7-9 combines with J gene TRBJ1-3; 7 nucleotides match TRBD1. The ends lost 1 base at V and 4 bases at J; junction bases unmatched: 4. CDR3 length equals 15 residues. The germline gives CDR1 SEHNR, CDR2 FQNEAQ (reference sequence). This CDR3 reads CASSLGQGEGNTIYF. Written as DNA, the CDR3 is TGTGCCAGCAGCTTAGGACAGGGAGAAGGAAACACCATATATTTT.

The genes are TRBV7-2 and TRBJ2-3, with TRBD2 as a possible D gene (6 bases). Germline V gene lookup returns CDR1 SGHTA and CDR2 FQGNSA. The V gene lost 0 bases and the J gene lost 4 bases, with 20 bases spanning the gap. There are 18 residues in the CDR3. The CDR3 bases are TGTGCCAGCAGCTTAGCGTTTGGAGGGTGGGTTCAGGCAGATACGCAGTATTTT. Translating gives CASSLAFGGWVQADTQYF.

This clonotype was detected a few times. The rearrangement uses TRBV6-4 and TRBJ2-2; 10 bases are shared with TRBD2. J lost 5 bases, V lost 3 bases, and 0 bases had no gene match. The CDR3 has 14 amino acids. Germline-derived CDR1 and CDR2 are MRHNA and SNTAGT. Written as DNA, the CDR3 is TGTGCCAGCAGTGAACTAGCGGGGACCGGGGAGCTGTTTTTT. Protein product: CASSELAGTGELFF.